This T cell receptor (beta chain) is from a study of blood T cell repertoires in COVID-19. Whole-study context: Specimens from acute and convalescent COVID-19 originated in the United States, Italy and Spain. The cDNA or gDNA used as material had been derived from T cells, B-cell-depleted T cells, or PBMCs.

Germline trimming cut 0 bases from V and 3 bases from J; bases unmatched to any gene: 3. The CDR3 totals 15 residues. Per germline, CDR1 MNHEY and CDR2 SVGAGI. In the authors' methods: Using reference gene primer amplification, nucleated cell counts were estimated. The protocol was immunoSEQ multiplex PCR, while the TCRdb copy is restricted to in-frame clones and leaves out a portion. V and J calls plus clone size are reproduced from that table; the DNA served to infer D and trimming. The sample holds 200,000 to 250,000 clones, more than 75% seen once. This chain connects TRBV6-5 to TRBJ2-7, with 9 bases fitting TRBD1. The origin of this receptor is an elderly man with acute or convalescent COVID-19. Input material: peripheral blood. For the CDR3, the DNA is TGTGCCAGCAGTTACTCTTCGGGACAGGGCTACGAGCAGTACTTC. This codes for CASSYSSGQGYEQYF.